This is a list of T cell receptor beta chains from one sample in a study of T cells in Graves' hyperthyroidism and ophthalmopathy. MiXCR was run by TCRdb on the multiplex PCR reads, yielding one entry per CDR3 protein. Among under 350,000 distinct CDR3 sequences listed, roughly an eighth were seen once. Sequencing input: blood. Every receptor here comes from a woman aged 40 to 50 with Graves' hyperthyroidism. Each CDR3 is given with its conserved first and last residue. A D gene is named only where the DNA matches it firmly. Size values are once, few and many counts, or a class for expanded clones, and some rows have none.

TGCAGTGCTGGCGATCTAGCTAGCATCTCCTACGAGCAGTACTTC,CSAGDLASISYEQYF,TRBV20-1,many,TRBJ2-7,NA
TGTGCCAGCAGCTATATCTCCTACGAGCAGTACTTC,CASSYISYEQYF,TRBV7-2,many,TRBJ2-7,NA
TGTGCCAGCAGTCCCGCGGGGCTTGGCTACACCTTC,CASSPAGLGYTF,TRBV27,many,TRBJ1-2,NA
TGTGCCAGCAGTGGGACAGTTAATGAAAAACTGTTTTTT,CASSGTVNEKLFF,TRBV12-3/TRBV12-4,many,TRBJ1-4,TRBD1
TGTGCCAGCAGCTTAACCCCCCGGGACAATGAGCAGTTCTTC,CASSLTPRDNEQFF,TRBV7-2,few,TRBJ2-1,NA
TGTGCCAGCAGGCCCAACCCGCGAGGCACTGAAGCTTTCTTT,CASRPNPRGTEAFF,TRBV27,many,TRBJ1-1,NA
TGTGCCAGCAGTCGTTCGGCTAGCGGCTACGAGCAGTACTTC,CASSRSASGYEQYF,TRBV6-1,few,TRBJ2-7,TRBD2
TGTGCCAGCAGCCCCTCCGGGACACCGAACTATGGCTACACCTTC,CASSPSGTPNYGYTF,TRBV11-2,many,TRBJ1-2,NA
TGTGCCAGCAGCCTAAAGGGAGATACGCAGTATTTT,CASSLKGDTQYF,TRBV7-9,many,TRBJ2-3,NA
TGTGCCAGCCGCGAGCTAGCCTACAATGAGCAGTTCTTC,CASRELAYNEQFF,TRBV28,many,TRBJ2-1,NA
TGTGCCAGCAGCTTAACTAGCGGGAGTGGTAACGAGCAGTACTTC,CASSLTSGSGNEQYF,TRBV11-2,many,TRBJ2-7,TRBD2
TGTGCCACCGCGGGACAGGGGGAATCACCCCTCCACTTT,CATAGQGESPLHF,TRBV2,few,TRBJ1-6,TRBD1
TGTGCCAGCAGTAGAGGACAGGAAAGCTACACCTTC,CASSRGQESYTF,TRBV6-2/TRBV6-3,NA,TRBJ1-2,TRBD1
TGTGCCAGCAGTTGGGACCCAGCCGGTAATTCACCCCTCCACTTT,CASSWDPAGNSPLHF,TRBV5-6,many,TRBJ1-6,NA
TGCAGTGCTAGAGATCTTATGGTCCCAGAGACCCAGTACTTC,CSARDLMVPETQYF,TRBV20-1,many,TRBJ2-5,NA
TGTGCCAGTAGTATATTTATCAGCTCCTACAATGAGCAGTTCTTC,CASSIFISSYNEQFF,TRBV19,few,TRBJ2-1,NA
TGTGCCAGCAGCTTGTACTCGGGCCCGGGCGATGAGCAGTTCTTC,CASSLYSGPGDEQFF,TRBV7-9,many,TRBJ2-1,NA
TGTGCCAGCAGTTTTGGGGATTCTGAAGCTTTCTTT,CASSFGDSEAFF,TRBV12-3/TRBV12-4,many,TRBJ1-1,NA
TGTGCCAGCAGGCCCCCACAGGGGAGGAAGAATTCACCCCTCCACTTT,CASRPPQGRKNSPLHF,TRBV6-1,many,TRBJ1-6,TRBD1
TGTGCCAGCAGCTTGGAGGTGACCCAGTACTTC,CASSLEVTQYF,TRBV5-5,many,TRBJ2-5,NA
TGTGCCAGCAGCCGCGGACAGTGGCATCAGCCCCAGCATTTT,CASSRGQWHQPQHF,TRBV7-2,NA,TRBJ1-5,NA
TGTGCCAGCAGTTTTTTGTCCGAGGCCCTCCACTTT,CASSFLSEALHF,TRBV27,few,TRBJ1-6,NA
TGCGCCAGCAGCGCGAGACCCGGAGAGGGTGAGCAGTTCTTC,CASSARPGEGEQFF,TRBV5-1,NA,TRBJ2-1,NA
TGTGCCAGCAGCCACCTCCAAGAGACCCAGTACTTC,CASSHLQETQYF,TRBV4-2,many,TRBJ2-5,NA
TGTGCTAGCAGCTTGATCTTGAGAGGTGAGCAGTTCTTC,CASSLILRGEQFF,TRBV7-7,many,TRBJ2-1,NA
TGTGCCAGCAGTTTAACCGGGACAGGGCACGGAAAACTGTTTTTT,CASSLTGTGHGKLFF,TRBV12-3/TRBV12-4,once,TRBJ1-4,TRBD1
TGCAGTGCCACAGGGTTGGGAGAGACCCAGTACTTC,CSATGLGETQYF,TRBV20-1,many,TRBJ2-5,NA
TGTGCCAGCAGTCCCCTCGGCACAGATACGCAGTATTTT,CASSPLGTDTQYF,TRBV27,many,TRBJ2-3,NA
TGTGCCACCAGTGACTCACGACTAGCGGGTCGGCATACGCAGTATTTT,CATSDSRLAGRHTQYF,TRBV24-1,many,TRBJ2-3,TRBD2
TGCGCCACCTCAAAAGGGACTAGCGGATCTTACTACGAGCAGTACTTC,CATSKGTSGSYYEQYF,TRBV10-2,NA,TRBJ2-7,TRBD2
TGTGCCAGCAGGAGGACCCTTAGGAGTCAGCCCCAGCATTTT,CASRRTLRSQPQHF,TRBV6-1,many,TRBJ1-5,NA
TGTGCCAGCAGTCTGAAACCGGGACAGAGCTCCTACGAGCAGTACTTC,CASSLKPGQSSYEQYF,TRBV12-3/TRBV12-4,many,TRBJ2-7,TRBD1
TGTGCCAGCAAAGGACCCTCGGGGAACACCGGGGAGCTGTTTTTT,CASKGPSGNTGELFF,TRBV14,NA,TRBJ2-2,NA
TGTGCCAGCAGCCCCTCCCCAGGGGTCCAAGCTTTCTTT,CASSPSPGVQAFF,TRBV7-2,many,TRBJ1-1,NA
TGTGCCAGCAGCTTTCTTGGACAGGGGAAAAAACTGTTTTTT,CASSFLGQGKKLFF,TRBV11-3,many,TRBJ1-4,TRBD1
TGTGCCAGCAGCCACTTCCAGGGGGCGAAAGAAAGCAATGAGCAGTTCTTC,CASSHFQGAKESNEQFF,TRBV14,NA,TRBJ2-1,TRBD1
TGTGCCAGCAGACCCCCGGGACTAGAAAGAGAGCAGTTCTTC,CASRPPGLEREQFF,TRBV6-1,NA,TRBJ2-1,TRBD2
TGCAGTGCTAGAGGGACTAGCGGGGGGTACAATGAGCAGTTCTTC,CSARGTSGGYNEQFF,TRBV20-1,many,TRBJ2-1,TRBD2
TGTGCCAGCAGTTACCTAGGGACAGGGGGCGGCTATGGCTACACCTTC,CASSYLGTGGGYGYTF,TRBV6-5,NA,TRBJ1-2,TRBD1
TGTGCCAGCAGTTACGGCAGGGCCAGAGGAGATACGCAGTATTTT,CASSYGRARGDTQYF,TRBV6-5,NA,TRBJ2-3,NA
TGTGCCAGCAGTCCCGGCGGACCCTACAATGAGCAGTTCTTC,CASSPGGPYNEQFF,TRBV27,NA,TRBJ2-1,NA
TGTGCCAGTAGTATAGACAGGGGGAACACTGAAGCTTTCTTT,CASSIDRGNTEAFF,TRBV19,few,TRBJ1-1,NA